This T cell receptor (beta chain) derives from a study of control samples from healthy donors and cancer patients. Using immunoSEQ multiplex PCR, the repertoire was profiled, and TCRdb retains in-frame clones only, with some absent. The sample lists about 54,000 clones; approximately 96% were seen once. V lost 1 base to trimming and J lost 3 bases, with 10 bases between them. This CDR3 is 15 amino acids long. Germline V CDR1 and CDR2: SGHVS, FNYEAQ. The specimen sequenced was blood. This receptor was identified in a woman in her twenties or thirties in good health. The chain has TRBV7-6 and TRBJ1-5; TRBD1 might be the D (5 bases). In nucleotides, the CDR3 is TGTGCCAGCAGCTTAGGAGAGGGGCACAATCAGCCCCAGCATTTT. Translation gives CASSLGEGHNQPQHF.